This TCR beta chain derives from a study of blood T cell repertoires in COVID-19. Data came from immunoSEQ multiplex PCR; TCRdb stores just in-frame clones and leaves some out. The repertoire holds under 250,000 clones, with approximately 87% as singletons. J was trimmed by 6 bases and V by 6 bases; bases with no gene match: 2. Germline assignment: CDR1 MNHEY and CDR2 SVGEGT. This CDR3 comprises 14 residues. The clonotype originates from a woman between 65 and 79 years old with active or convalescent COVID-19. The V gene is TRBV6-2 or TRBV6-3, the J gene TRBJ2-2; 12 nucleotides line up with TRBD2. Sequencing was carried out using peripheral blood. The CDR3 DNA reads as TGTGCCAGCAGGCCTAGCGGGGGGGCCGGGGAGCTGTTTTTT. Protein sequence: CASRPSGGAGELFF.